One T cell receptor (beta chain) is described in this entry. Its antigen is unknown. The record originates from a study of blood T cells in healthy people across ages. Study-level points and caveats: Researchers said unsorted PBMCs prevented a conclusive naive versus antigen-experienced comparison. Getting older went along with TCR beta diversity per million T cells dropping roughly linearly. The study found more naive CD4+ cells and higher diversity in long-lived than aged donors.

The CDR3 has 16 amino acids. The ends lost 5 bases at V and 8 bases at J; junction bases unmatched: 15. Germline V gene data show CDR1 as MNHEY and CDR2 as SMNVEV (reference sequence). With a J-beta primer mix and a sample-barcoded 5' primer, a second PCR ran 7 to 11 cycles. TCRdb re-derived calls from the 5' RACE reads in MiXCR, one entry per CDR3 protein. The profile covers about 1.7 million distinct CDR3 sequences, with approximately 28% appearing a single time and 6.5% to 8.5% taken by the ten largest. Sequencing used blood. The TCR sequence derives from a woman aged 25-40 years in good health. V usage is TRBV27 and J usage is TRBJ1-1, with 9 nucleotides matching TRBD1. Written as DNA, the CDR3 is TGTGCCAGCAGTCCCTCGCCCGGACAGGGGCCCGGGGAAGCTTTCTTT. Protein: CASSPSPGQGPGEAFF.